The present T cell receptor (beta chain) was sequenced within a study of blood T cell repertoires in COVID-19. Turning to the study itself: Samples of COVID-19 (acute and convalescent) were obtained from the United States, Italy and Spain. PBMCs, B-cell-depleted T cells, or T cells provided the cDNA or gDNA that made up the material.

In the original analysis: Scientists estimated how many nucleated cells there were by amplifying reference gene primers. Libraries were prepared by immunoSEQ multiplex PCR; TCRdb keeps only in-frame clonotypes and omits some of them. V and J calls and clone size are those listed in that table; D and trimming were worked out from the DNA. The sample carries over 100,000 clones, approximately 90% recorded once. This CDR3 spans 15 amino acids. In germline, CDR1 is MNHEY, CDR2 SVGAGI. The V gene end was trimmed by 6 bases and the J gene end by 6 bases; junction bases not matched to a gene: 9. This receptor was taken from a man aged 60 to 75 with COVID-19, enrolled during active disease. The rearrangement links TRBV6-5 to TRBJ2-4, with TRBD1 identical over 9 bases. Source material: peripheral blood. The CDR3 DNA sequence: TGTGCCAGCAGGGCCGGGACAGGGAAGACAAACATTCAGTACTTC. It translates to CASRAGTGKTNIQYF.